Listed here are 2 T cell receptor beta chains from one sample, sequenced in a study of cytomegalovirus exposure and HLA in healthy donors. PCR was performed using 60 Vbeta and 13 Jbeta primers. Some clones are missing from TCRdb's copy, which holds only in-frame ones; the method was immunoSEQ multiplex PCR. This table has over 150,000 clones, approximately 77% appearing once. Material for sequencing was PBMCs. Every receptor here comes from a man aged 30-40 years in good health and CMV-seropositive.

The chain combines TRBV15 with TRBJ1-4; 8 nucleotides line up with TRBD1. Looked up from germline, CDR1 is LNHNV and CDR2 is YYDKDF (reference sequence). The CDR3 sequence is 13 residues long. Germline trimming cut 3 bases from V and 8 bases from J; bases unmatched to any gene: 2. The CDR3 spells CATSRTGEEKLFF. CDR3 DNA: TGTGCCACCAGCAGGACAGGGGAGGAAAAACTGTTTTTT.

This chain joins TRBV7-3 and TRBJ2-5; a possible D gene is TRBD2 (6 bases). Trimming shortened V by 5 bases and J by 4 bases, and 17 bases separated the two germline ends. The CDR3 length is 15 residues. Germline lookup yields CDR1 SGHTA and CDR2 FQGTGA. CDR3 region: CASSPGAGGVETQYF. Written as DNA, the CDR3 is TGTGCCAGCAGCCCCGGGGCTGGAGGGGTAGAGACCCAGTACTTC.